These T cell receptor beta chains were read from a single sample in a study of T cell repertoires in cytomegalovirus infection. For these TCRs, the target antigens are not known. TCRdb re-called the reads through MiXCR, storing one row per CDR3 protein. The sample records 700,000 to 950,000 distinct CDR3 sequences, over 25% being singletons. Material: cultured CD8+ T cells from PBMCs, obtained from culture after CMV antigen stimulation. The receptors were sampled from a human donor in good health (CMV status not recorded). Some clones in this sample may be carry-over from other donors' samples. Both conserved end residues are part of each CDR3. A D gene is named only where the DNA matches it firmly. Size tells how often a clone was seen (once, few, many) or the class of an expanded clone, and some rows leave it out.

.,.,TRBJ1-1,TRBV12-3/TRBV12-4,CASSLSFGFQSTEAFF,TGTGCCAGCAGTTTAAGCTTTGGCTTCCAAAGCACTGAAGCTTTCTTT
.,.,TRBJ1-5,TRBV4-2,CASSQDWGQPQHF,TGTGCCAGCAGCCAAGATTGGGGGCAGCCCCAGCATTTT
.,few,TRBJ1-1,TRBV27,CASSLSPRTTEAFF,TGTGCCAGCAGTTTATCCCCTAGGACGACTGAAGCTTTCTTT
.,few,TRBJ1-1,TRBV28,CAGARGLGTEAFF,TGTGCGGGGGCCAGGGGACTGGGAACTGAAGCTTTCTTT
TRBD1,.,TRBJ1-1,TRBV6-2/TRBV6-3,CASSYVIGDSDTEAFF,TGTGCCAGCAGTTATGTAATCGGGGACAGCGACACTGAAGCTTTCTTT
.,few,TRBJ2-5,TRBV6-1,CASSGRDTWQETQYF,TGTGCCAGCAGTGGCCGGGACACCTGGCAAGAGACCCAGTACTTC
.,.,TRBJ1-6,TRBV4-2,CASSQGGQNSPLHF,TGTGCCAGCAGCCAAGGGGGACAAAATTCACCCCTCCACTTT
.,many,TRBJ2-1,TRBV2,CATFFDSSSYNEQFF,TGTGCCACCTTCTTCGACAGTAGCTCCTACAATGAGCAGTTCTTC
TRBD2,.,TRBJ2-1,TRBV6-2/TRBV6-3,CARSPGTSGGISYNEQFF,TGTGCCCGCAGCCCCGGGACTAGCGGGGGTATCTCCTACAATGAGCAGTTCTTC
.,many,TRBJ2-3,TRBV12-3/TRBV12-4,CASSLVATDTQYF,TGTGCCAGCAGCTTAGTAGCGACAGATACGCAGTATTTT
TRBD2,.,TRBJ2-3,TRBV6-6,CASSYPVAGGTNTQYF,TGTGCCAGCAGTTACCCCGTAGCGGGGGGGACGAATACGCAGTATTTT
.,few,TRBJ2-2,TRBV7-6,CASSAGTPRTGELFF,TGTGCCAGCAGCGCAGGGACCCCCCGCACCGGGGAGCTGTTTTTT
.,few,TRBJ1-5,TRBV6-2/TRBV6-3,CASSYLHTGDIEDQPQHF,TGTGCCAGCAGTTACCTCCACACGGGGGACATCGAGGATCAGCCCCAGCATTTT
.,.,TRBJ2-7,TRBV6-1,CASIHPQRTAAYEQYF,TGTGCCAGCATTCACCCCCAGAGGACAGCGGCCTACGAGCAGTACTTC
TRBD2,many,TRBJ2-1,TRBV7-8,CASSLERGVNEQFF,TGTGCCAGCAGCTTAGAACGGGGGGTCAATGAGCAGTTCTTC
.,few,TRBJ2-7,TRBV7-6,CASSLRGSNEQYF,TGTGCCAGCAGCTTACGAGGGAGCAACGAGCAGTACTTC
.,few,TRBJ2-2,TRBV5-1,CASSSRTDNTGELFF,TGCGCCAGCAGCTCTCGGACAGACAACACCGGGGAGCTGTTTTTT
TRBD1,few,TRBJ1-4,TRBV6-5,CASNNRGLNEKLFF,TGTGCCAGCAACAACAGGGGACTGAATGAAAAACTGTTTTTT
.,many,TRBJ1-6,TRBV7-3,CASSSGDSYNSPLHF,TGTGCCAGCAGCTCCGGGGACTCCTATAATTCACCCCTCCACTTT
.,.,TRBJ1-1,TRBV12-3/TRBV12-4,CASCGGKNTEAFF,TGTGCCAGCTGCGGGGGTAAGAACACTGAAGCTTTCTTT
TRBD1,.,TRBJ1-2,TRBV5-4,CASFGGSTGGTYGYTF,TGTGCCAGCTTCGGTGGATCGACAGGGGGTACATATGGCTACACCTTC
.,few,TRBJ2-5,TRBV12-3/TRBV12-4,CASSPFDLGRRETQYF,TGTGCCAGCAGTCCCTTCGACCTTGGGCGGCGAGAGACCCAGTACTTC
TRBD1,.,TRBJ1-1,TRBV12-3/TRBV12-4,CASKQGTEAFF,TGTGCCAGCAAACAGGGGACTGAAGCTTTCTTT
.,.,TRBJ1-5,TRBV4-3,CASSQEWGYQPQHF,TGCGCCAGCAGCCAAGAATGGGGCTATCAGCCCCAGCATTTT
.,.,TRBJ2-2,TRBV4-3,CASSQDWQGETGELFF,TGCGCCAGCAGCCAAGATTGGCAGGGCGAGACCGGGGAGCTGTTTTTT
.,.,TRBJ2-3,TRBV6-1,CASSPPTFGTDTQYF,TGTGCCAGCAGTCCACCGACCTTCGGCACAGATACGCAGTATTTT
TRBD1,.,TRBJ1-4,TRBV4-3,CASSRAQGVATNEKLFF,TGCGCCAGCAGCCGCGCACAGGGGGTTGCAACTAATGAAAAACTGTTTTTT
.,few,TRBJ2-1,TRBV7-6,CASSFWLSSYNEQFF,TGTGCCAGCTCCTTTTGGCTCAGCTCCTACAATGAGCAGTTCTTC
TRBD1,.,TRBJ1-2,TRBV5-5,CASSLYLDRGNGYTF,TGTGCCAGCAGCTTGTATCTGGACAGGGGGAATGGCTACACCTTC
.,.,TRBJ1-5,TRBV14,CASSHRDSKTQHF,TGTGCCAGCAGCCACCGGGACTCCAAAACCCAGCATTTT
.,.,TRBJ1-2,TRBV4-1,CASSPSSLEGYTF,TGCGCCAGCAGCCCTTCCTCTTTGGAAGGCTACACCTTC
.,many,TRBJ2-1,TRBV7-6,CASSLLVGGSYNEQFF,TGTGCCAGCAGCTTATTGGTGGGGGGCTCCTACAATGAGCAGTTCTTC
.,.,TRBJ2-7,TRBV5-6,CASSLNRGVLDEQYF,TGTGCCAGCAGCTTGAATCGCGGGGTTTTGGACGAGCAGTACTTC
TRBD1,.,TRBJ2-1,TRBV27,CASSSRQGAYNEQFF,TGTGCCAGCAGTTCCCGACAGGGGGCCTACAATGAGCAGTTCTTC
.,few,TRBJ2-3,TRBV4-3,CASSQDANRMGTDTQYF,TGCGCCAGCAGCCAAGATGCGAACAGGATGGGCACAGATACGCAGTATTTT
.,.,TRBJ1-2,TRBV14,CASSRRSTAYGYTF,TGTGCCAGCAGCCGAAGATCGACAGCCTATGGCTACACCTTC
.,.,TRBJ2-1,TRBV5-5,CASSLASIAGPHNEQFF,TGTGCCAGCAGCTTGGCCTCAATCGCGGGGCCTCACAATGAGCAGTTCTTC
TRBD1,.,TRBJ1-4,TRBV9,CASSGDRGEKLFF,TGTGCCAGCAGCGGGGACAGGGGTGAAAAACTGTTTTTT
.,.,TRBJ1-6,TRBV14,CASSQRGGGSSSPLHF,TGTGCCAGCAGCCAACGCGGAGGTGGTAGCAGTTCACCCCTCCACTTT
.,few,TRBJ1-5,TRBV6-1,CASSENRVNQPQHF,TGTGCCAGCAGTGAAAACAGGGTCAATCAGCCCCAGCATTTT
.,many,TRBJ1-1,TRBV7-2,CASSPDGRTAFF,TGTGCCAGCAGCCCAGACGGACGGACGGCTTTCTTT
.,.,TRBJ1-5,TRBV7-9,CATHGGVGNQPQHF,TGTGCCACCCATGGGGGGGTTGGCAATCAGCCCCAGCATTTT